A single sample is the source of the 20 T cell receptor beta chains below, sequenced in a study of cytomegalovirus exposure and HLA in healthy donors. PCR amplification relied on 60 Vbeta primers (plus 13 Jbeta primers). Assay: immunoSEQ multiplex PCR; the TCRdb copy retains only in-frame clones and omits some. The data hold around 190,000 clones, with 70% to 90% observed a single time. Input material: PBMCs. All receptors come from a woman aged 45-65 years in good health and CMV-seronegative.

The chain couples TRBV19 to TRBJ2-6; D unresolved. V was pared by 6 bases and J by 0 bases, with 15 bases between. There are 17 residues in the CDR3. Germline lookup yields CDR1 LNHDA and CDR2 SQIVND (reference sequence). The CDR3 DNA follows: TGTGCCAGTAGCCAACTGTTGACTGGCTCTGGGGCCAACGTCCTGACTTTC. It specifies CASSQLLTGSGANVLTF.

This rearrangement joins TRBV29-1 to TRBJ2-1; tentative D call: TRBD2 (5 bases). The CDR3 runs to 13 residues. From germline, CDR1 is SQVTM and CDR2 ANQGSEA. V lost 4 bases and J 0 bases, leaving 7 bases between the germline ends. In DNA, the CDR3 is TGCAGCGTTGTGAGCGGCTCCTACAATGAGCAGTTCTTC. It specifies CSVVSGSYNEQFF.

V and J are TRBV28 and TRBJ2-1; 9 bases align to TRBD1. Germline CDR1 MDHEN, CDR2 SYDVKM. There are 15 residues in the CDR3. J was trimmed by 10 bases and V by 6 bases; bases with no gene match: 13. The CDR3 bases are TGTGCCAGCAGCATCAAGGACAGGGGTACTTCAGAGCAGTTCTTC. Residues: CASSIKDRGTSEQFF.

CDR3 sequence: CASSFPGGRNTEAFF. In DNA form, the CDR3 reads TGTGCCAGCAGCTTCCCGGGGGGGAGGAACACTGAAGCTTTCTTT. The chain carries TRBV7-6 and TRBJ1-1; TRBD1 might be the D (5 bases). This CDR3 spans 15 amino acids. V was trimmed by 3 bases and J by 1 base, leaving 12 bases between them. Germline values: CDR1 SGHVS, CDR2 FNYEAQ.

This clone has only one observation. This chain joins TRBV19 and TRBJ1-5; D is uncertain. Trimming cost V 0 bases and J 4 bases, with 10 bases left between them. The CDR3 is 15 residues long. Germline CDR1 and CDR2: LNHDA and SQIVND (reference sequence). As DNA, the CDR3 is TGTGCCAGTAGTATAGATCGCGGGAGAAATCAGCCCCAGCATTTT. Translated, it gives CASSIDRGRNQPQHF.

The rearrangement uses TRBV19 and TRBJ2-2, with D tentatively TRBD2 (6 bases). Looked up from germline, CDR1 is LNHDA and CDR2 is SQIVND (reference sequence). V was shortened by 6 bases and J by 4 bases, with 15 bases between the two germline ends. The CDR3 sequence is 15 residues long. DNA of the CDR3: TGTGCCAGTAGAGCGACTAGAAGGTCCACCGGGGAGCTGTTTTTT. Translation: CASRATRRSTGELFF.

The chain combines TRBV7-8 with TRBJ1-6; 9 bases are a match to TRBD1. V lost 4 bases, J lost 4 bases, and 2 bases stayed unmatched. The CDR3 is made up of 15 amino acids. Germline loops: CDR1 SGHVS, CDR2 FQNEAQ. CDR3 in DNA: TGTGCCAGCAGCTACGGACAGGGGTATAATTCACCCCTCCACTTT. It codes for CASSYGQGYNSPLHF.

The chain links TRBV7-2 to TRBJ2-2; D is unresolved. This CDR3 spans 12 amino acids. CDR1 is SGHTA and CDR2 is FQGNSA in the germline V gene. V lost 4 bases, J lost 7 bases, and 7 bases lay in between. The CDR3 coding sequence is TGTGCCAGCAGCTATTCGGGCGGGGAGCTGTTTTTT. It codes for CASSYSGGELFF.

This sequence joins TRBV7-8 and TRBJ2-7, with 15 bases lining up with TRBD2. The germline CDR1 and CDR2 sequences are SGHVS and FQNEAQ. V trimming: 5 bases; J trimming: 0 bases; junction bases outside the gene matches: 17. The CDR3 runs 21 residues. This CDR3 is CASSLNLGGLAGGRSSYEQYF. CDR3 DNA sequence: TGTGCCAGCAGCCTAAACCTCGGGGGACTAGCGGGAGGCCGGAGCTCCTACGAGCAGTACTTC.

The chain has TRBV19 and TRBJ2-2; the D is unclear. The V gene's germline CDR1 is LNHDA and CDR2 SQIVND (reference sequence). The V gene lost 10 bases and the J gene lost 4 bases, with 10 bases spanning the gap. This CDR3 spans 12 amino acids. The CDR3: CATSPRTGELFF. For the CDR3, the DNA is TGTGCCACGAGTCCTCGCACCGGGGAGCTGTTTTTT.

The J gene is TRBJ2-7, the V gene TRBV7-2, with 8 bases aligning to TRBD1. CDR3 length: 16 amino acids. Germline values: CDR1 SGHTA, CDR2 FQGNSA. V lost 1 base and J lost 2; bases outside the gene matches: 7. CDR3 amino acids: CASSLGGGTGPYEQYF. The CDR3 DNA is TGTGCCAGCAGCTTAGGAGGGGGGACAGGACCCTACGAGCAGTACTTC.

CDR3 DNA: TGCGCCAGCAGCCACCGGCAGGACGGGGATGACAATCAGCCCCAGCATTTT. Amino acid sequence: CASSHRQDGDDNQPQHF. The rearrangement uses TRBV4-1 and TRBJ1-5; D gene ambiguous. Germline assignment: CDR1 MGHRA and CDR2 YSYEKL. Trimming removed 3 bases from V and 3 bases from J, with 18 bases in between. There are 17 residues in the CDR3.

This clone was observed once. The V gene is TRBV27, the J gene TRBJ2-1, with TRBD2 matching over 13 bases. Germline assignment: CDR1 MNHEY and CDR2 SMNVEV (reference sequence). V lost 7 bases and J lost 9; bases outside the gene matches: 6. CDR3 length: 14 residues. CDR3 amino acids: CASKGLAGDREQFF. For the CDR3, the DNA is TGTGCCAGCAAAGGACTAGCGGGAGATCGTGAGCAGTTCTTC.

As DNA, the CDR3 is TGCGCCAGCAGCTTGGATCCCGGGGGGCGGGGGGCCAACGTCCTGACTTTC. Amino acid sequence: CASSLDPGGRGANVLTF. The gene calls are TRBV5-1 and TRBJ2-6; D is possibly TRBD2 (7 bases). V gave up 0 bases and J gave up 4 bases, with 14 bases separating them. Germline lookup yields CDR1 SGHRS and CDR2 YFSETQ. The CDR3 runs 17 residues.

The chain links TRBV12-2 to TRBJ1-1; the D call of TRBD1 is as the table states it, not checked on the DNA. TRBV12-2 counts as a pseudogene. The CDR3 has 18 amino acids. CDR3 in DNA: TGTGCAAGTCGCTTAGAAGGGGACAGGGGGCTCATGAACACTGAAGCTTTCTTT. Its protein product is CASRLEGDRGLMNTEAFF.

CDR3 sequence reads: CASRSRSYEQYF. As DNA, the CDR3 is TGTGCCAGCAGGAGTCGCTCCTACGAGCAGTACTTC. The chain carries TRBV28 and TRBJ2-7; D remains ambiguous. This CDR3 contains 12 residues. Germline V gene sequence: CDR1 MDHEN, CDR2 SYDVKM. Trimming stripped 6 bases from V and 0 bases from J, with 6 bases between.

The CDR3 region is CASAGNFGNQPQHF. CDR3 nucleotides: TGTGCCAGCGCGGGTAATTTTGGTAATCAGCCCCAGCATTTT. This sequence joins TRBV28 and TRBJ1-5, with D unresolved. The ends were cut back, 8 bases at V and 4 bases at J, with 15 bases in the middle. Germline V lookup: CDR1 MDHEN, CDR2 SYDVKM. The CDR3 is made up of 14 amino acids.

The chain links TRBV5-1 to TRBJ1-1; perhaps TRBD1 as D (5 bases). From germline, CDR1 is SGHRS and CDR2 YFSETQ. The CDR3 is made up of 11 amino acids. V dropped 6 bases and J dropped 6 bases, with 9 bases sitting between them. This CDR3 reads CASTGNAEAFF. The CDR3 region has the DNA TGCGCCAGCACAGGGAATGCTGAAGCTTTCTTT.

The V gene is TRBV28, the J gene TRBJ2-3, with TRBD1 identical over 9 bases. Germline values: CDR1 MDHEN, CDR2 SYDVKM. There are 18 residues in the CDR3. Germline trimming cut 5 bases from V and 1 base from J; bases unmatched to any gene: 13. This CDR3 reads CASSPQAWTGVGTDTQYF. CDR3 DNA: TGTGCCAGCAGTCCCCAAGCCTGGACAGGGGTTGGCACAGATACGCAGTATTTT.

The chain carries TRBV18 and TRBJ2-1, with 11 bases matching TRBD1. The CDR3 runs 16 residues. Unmatched junction bases numbered 8, after V lost 5 bases and J lost 5 bases. The germline gives CDR1 KGHSH, CDR2 LQKENI. DNA for the CDR3: TGTGCCAGCTCAGTGGACAGGGGGCGGCGGGACAATGAGCAGTTCTTC. It encodes CASSVDRGRRDNEQFF.